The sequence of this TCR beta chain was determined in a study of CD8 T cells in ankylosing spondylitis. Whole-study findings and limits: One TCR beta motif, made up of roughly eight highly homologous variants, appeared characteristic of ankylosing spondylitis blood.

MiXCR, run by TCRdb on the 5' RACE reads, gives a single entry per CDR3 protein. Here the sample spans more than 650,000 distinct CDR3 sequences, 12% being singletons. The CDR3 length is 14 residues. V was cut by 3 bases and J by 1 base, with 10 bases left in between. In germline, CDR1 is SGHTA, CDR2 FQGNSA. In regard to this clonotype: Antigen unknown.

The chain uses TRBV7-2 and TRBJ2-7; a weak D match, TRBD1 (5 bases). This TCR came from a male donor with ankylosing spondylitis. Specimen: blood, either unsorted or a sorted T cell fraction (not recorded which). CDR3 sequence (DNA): TGTGCCAGCAGCTTGTATGGGGCGTCCTACGAGCAGTACTTC. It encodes CASSLYGASYEQYF. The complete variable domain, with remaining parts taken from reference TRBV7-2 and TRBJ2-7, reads GAGVSQSPSNKVTEKGKDVELRCDPISGHTALYWYRQSLGQGLEFLIYFQGNSAPDKSGLPSDRFSAERTGGSVSTLTIQRTQQEDSAVYLCASSLYGASYEQYFGPGTRLTVT.